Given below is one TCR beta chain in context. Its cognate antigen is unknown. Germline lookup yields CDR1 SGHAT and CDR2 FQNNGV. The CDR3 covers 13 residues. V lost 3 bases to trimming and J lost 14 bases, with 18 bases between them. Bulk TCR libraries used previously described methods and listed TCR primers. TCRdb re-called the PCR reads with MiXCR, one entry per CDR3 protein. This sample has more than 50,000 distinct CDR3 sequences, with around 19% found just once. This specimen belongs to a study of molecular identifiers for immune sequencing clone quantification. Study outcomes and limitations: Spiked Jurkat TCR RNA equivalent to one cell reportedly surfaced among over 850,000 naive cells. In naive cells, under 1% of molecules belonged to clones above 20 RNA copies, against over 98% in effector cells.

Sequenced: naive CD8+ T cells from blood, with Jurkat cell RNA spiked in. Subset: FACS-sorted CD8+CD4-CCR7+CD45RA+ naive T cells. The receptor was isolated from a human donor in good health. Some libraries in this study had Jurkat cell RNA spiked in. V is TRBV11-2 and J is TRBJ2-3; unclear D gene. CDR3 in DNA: TGTGCCAGCAGCTTCCAAACTTTTAAAGTACGGTATTTT. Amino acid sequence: CASSFQTFKVRYF.